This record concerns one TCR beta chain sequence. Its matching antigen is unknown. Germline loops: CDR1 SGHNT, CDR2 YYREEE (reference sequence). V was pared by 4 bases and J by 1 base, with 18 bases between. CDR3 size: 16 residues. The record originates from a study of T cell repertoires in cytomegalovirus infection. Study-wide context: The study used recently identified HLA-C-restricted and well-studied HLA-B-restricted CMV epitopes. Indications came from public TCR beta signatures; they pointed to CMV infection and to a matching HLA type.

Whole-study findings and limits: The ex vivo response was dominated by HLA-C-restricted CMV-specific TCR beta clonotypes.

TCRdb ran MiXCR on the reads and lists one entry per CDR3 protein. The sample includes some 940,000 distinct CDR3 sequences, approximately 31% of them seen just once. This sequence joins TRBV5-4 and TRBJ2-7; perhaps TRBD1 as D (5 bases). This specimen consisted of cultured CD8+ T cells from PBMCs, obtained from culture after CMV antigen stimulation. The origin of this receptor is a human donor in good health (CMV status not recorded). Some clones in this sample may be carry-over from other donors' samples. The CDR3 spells CASSPTTDIVSYEQYF. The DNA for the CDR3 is TGTGCCAGCAGCCCTACCACGGACATCGTGTCCTACGAGCAGTACTTC.